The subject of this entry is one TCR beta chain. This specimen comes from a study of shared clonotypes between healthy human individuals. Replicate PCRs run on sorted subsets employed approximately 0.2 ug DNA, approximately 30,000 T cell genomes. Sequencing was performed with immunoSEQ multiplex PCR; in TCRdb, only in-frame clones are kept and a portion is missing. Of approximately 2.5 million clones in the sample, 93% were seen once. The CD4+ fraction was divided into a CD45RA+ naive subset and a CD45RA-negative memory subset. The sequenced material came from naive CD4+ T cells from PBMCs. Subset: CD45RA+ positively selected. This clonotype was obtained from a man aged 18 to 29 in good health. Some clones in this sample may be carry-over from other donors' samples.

CDR3 nucleotides: TGTGCCAGCAGGCGCCGGGACAGCATGAACACTGAAGCTTTCTTT. Translated: CASRRRDSMNTEAFF. The gene calls are TRBV6-5 and TRBJ1-1, with 7 bases aligning to TRBD1. Germline CDR1 MNHEY, CDR2 SVGAGI. The CDR3 sequence is 15 residues long. V was clipped by 6 bases and J by 0 bases; unmatched bases: 7.